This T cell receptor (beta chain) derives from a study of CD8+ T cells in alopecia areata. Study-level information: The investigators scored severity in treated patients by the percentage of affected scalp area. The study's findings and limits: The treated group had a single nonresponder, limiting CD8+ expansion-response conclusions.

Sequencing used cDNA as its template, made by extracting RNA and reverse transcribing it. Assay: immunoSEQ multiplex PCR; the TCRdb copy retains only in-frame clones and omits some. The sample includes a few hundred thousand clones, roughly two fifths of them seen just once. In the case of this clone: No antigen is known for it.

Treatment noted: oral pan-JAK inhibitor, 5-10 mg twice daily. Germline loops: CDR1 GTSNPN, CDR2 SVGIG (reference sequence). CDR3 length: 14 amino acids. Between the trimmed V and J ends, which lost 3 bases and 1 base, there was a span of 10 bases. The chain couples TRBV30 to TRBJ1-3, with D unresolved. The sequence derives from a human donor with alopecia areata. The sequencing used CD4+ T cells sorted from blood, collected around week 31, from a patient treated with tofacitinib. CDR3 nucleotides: TGTGCCTGGAGCATGGGAGGTTCTGGAAACACCATATATTTT. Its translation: CAWSMGGSGNTIYF.